The entry below describes one T cell receptor beta chain. Its target is unknown. PCR involved 60 Vbeta and 13 Jbeta primers. The table came from immunoSEQ multiplex PCR; TCRdb's copy has only in-frame clones and leaves some out. The sample includes about 130,000 clones, approximately 80% of them seen just once. The data belong to a study of cytomegalovirus exposure and HLA in healthy donors. Across the whole study: T cells numbering around 180 million yielded approximately 120 million unique TCR beta sequences in an earlier analysis.

Study conclusions and caveats: For most TCR beta V segments, an earlier analysis put the productive rate at about 87% or about 30% of the time. In a later analysis, CMV-associated beta chains were mostly HLA-associated, it appeared. The authors excluded some V segments, including TRBV6-2 and TRBV6-3, as indistinguishable.

Germline V gene data show CDR1 as LNHDA and CDR2 as SQIVND (reference sequence). V dropped 5 bases and J dropped 5; count of bases not matched to a gene: 7. CDR3 size: 15 residues. This receptor was identified in a girl aged 2 to 10 in good health and CMV-seronegative. The sequencing input was PBMCs. The chain is built from TRBV19 and TRBJ2-5; 11 bases fit TRBD2. The CDR3 here is CASSPQGLADETQYF. The CDR3 bases are TGTGCCAGTAGTCCTCAGGGACTAGCGGATGAGACCCAGTACTTC. Full variable domain (outside the CDR3, taken from reference TRBV19 and TRBJ2-5): DGGITQSPKYLFRKEGQNVTLSCEQNLNHDAMYWYRQDPGQGLRLIYYSQIVNDFQKGDIAEGYSVSREKKESFPLTVTSAQKNPTAFYLCASSPQGLADETQYFGPGTRLLVL.